Shown below are 3 T cell receptor beta chains from a single sample sequenced in a study of blood T cell repertoires in COVID-19. TCRdb's copy holds only in-frame clones and misses some; the assay was immunoSEQ multiplex PCR. The data show more than 95,000 clones, over 65% seen once. The sequencing input was peripheral blood. Every receptor here comes from a man in his 60s with acute or convalescent COVID-19.

This clone was counted between two and nine times. V is TRBV5-4 and J is TRBJ2-7; 15 bases align to TRBD2. The CDR3 totals 19 residues. V lost 2 bases and J lost 3; bases outside the gene matches: 12. The germline CDR1 and CDR2 sequences are SGHNT and YYREEE (reference sequence). The CDR3 DNA reads as TGTGCCAGCAGCTTCTTTTACCCGGGACTAGCGGGAGGCAGCTACGAGCAGTACGTC. Its protein is CASSFFYPGLAGGSYEQYV.

This clone was recorded many times. V usage is TRBV28 and J usage is TRBJ2-3; tentatively, D is TRBD2 (6 bases). Germline V gene sequence: CDR1 MDHEN, CDR2 SYDVKM. Trimming cost V 2 bases and J 5 bases, with 11 bases left between them. The CDR3 has 14 residues. The CDR3 DNA reads TGTGCCAGCAGTTTAATGGGAGGACGAGATACGCAGTATTTT. This sequence encodes CASSLMGGRDTQYF.

The V and J genes are TRBV15 and TRBJ1-2; possibly TRBD1 for D (6 bases). Germline values: CDR1 LNHNV, CDR2 YYDKDF (reference sequence). V was clipped by 8 bases and J by 1 base, with 17 bases between them. There are 15 residues in the CDR3. The CDR3, as DNA: TGTGCCACCGCGATTAGTGACAGGAGTAACTATGGCTACACCTTC. It encodes CATAISDRSNYGYTF.